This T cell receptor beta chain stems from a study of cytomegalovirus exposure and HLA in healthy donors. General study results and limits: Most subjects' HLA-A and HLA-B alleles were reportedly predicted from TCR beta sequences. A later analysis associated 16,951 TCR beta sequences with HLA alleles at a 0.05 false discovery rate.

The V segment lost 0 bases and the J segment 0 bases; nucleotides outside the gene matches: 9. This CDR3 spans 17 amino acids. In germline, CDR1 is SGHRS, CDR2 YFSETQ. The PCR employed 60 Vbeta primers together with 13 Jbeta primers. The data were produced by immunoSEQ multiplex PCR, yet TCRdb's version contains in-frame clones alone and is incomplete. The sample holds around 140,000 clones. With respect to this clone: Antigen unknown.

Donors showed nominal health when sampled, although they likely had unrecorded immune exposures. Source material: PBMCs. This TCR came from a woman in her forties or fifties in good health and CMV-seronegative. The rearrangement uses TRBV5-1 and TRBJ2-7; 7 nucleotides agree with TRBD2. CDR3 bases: TGCGCCAGCAGCTTGGGCGGGGGTGCGGTTAGCTCCTACGAGCAGTACTTC. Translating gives CASSLGGGAVSSYEQYF.